What follows are 25 T cell receptor beta chains derived from one specimen sequenced in a study of T cell responses to AZD1222 COVID-19 vaccine (dated by TCRdb to the early 2020s). This specimen's time point label, interpreted: about 28 days (+/-7) after the second vaccine dose. Receptor libraries were prepared by the immunoSEQ multiplex PCR assay. TCRdb mirrors the immuneACCESS table, restricted to in-frame sequences. Some clones are absent from its copies; in checked studies, under half trace to an unresolved V gene, and the reason for the others is unknown. The table for this sample lists some 250,000 clones; approximately 94% of them were counted only once. The ten largest clonotypes hold 0.5% to 0.7% of the sample. Sample: peripheral blood, taken 28 days after the second AZD1222 dose. Receptor source: an adult who received the AZD1222 COVID-19 vaccine.

This clone was detected only once. The chain links TRBV14 to TRBJ1-5; D gene unclear. The CDR3 extends over 17 amino acids. CDR1 SGHDN and CDR2 FVKESK come from the germline V gene. The V gene lost 0 bases and the J gene lost 4 bases, with 16 bases spanning the gap. In nucleotides, the CDR3 is TGTGCCAGCAGCCAAGATCGGAAAGTCCCCCGAAATCAGCCCCAGCATTTT. Translation gives CASSQDRKVPRNQPQHF. Together with reference TRBV14 and TRBJ1-5, the CDR3 gives the full variable domain: EAGVTQFPSHSVIEKGQTVTLRCDPISGHDNLYWYRRVMGKEIKFLLHFVKESKQDESGMPNNRFLAERTGGTYSTLKVQPAELEDSGVYFCASSQDRKVPRNQPQHFGDGTRLSIL.

The J gene is TRBJ2-1, the V gene TRBV7-8, with D possibly being TRBD2 (7 bases). CDR3 size: 15 residues. Looked up from germline, CDR1 is SGHVS and CDR2 is FQNEAQ. Trimming took off 5 bases at V and 6 bases at J, with 17 bases between the two ends. The CDR3, as DNA: TGTGCCAGCAGCATGCTCGGGGGGCTCGCCAATGAGCAGTTCTTC. It is translated as CASSMLGGLANEQFF.

The V call is TRBV29-1, the J call TRBJ2-1; 10 bases map to TRBD2. The CDR3 is 15 residues long. Unmatched junction bases numbered 10, after V lost 3 bases and J lost 8 bases. Germline lookup yields CDR1 SQVTM and CDR2 ANQGSEA. The CDR3 loop is CSVERSGGARDEQFF. The CDR3 nucleotides are TGCAGCGTTGAGCGCAGCGGGGGGGCCAGAGATGAGCAGTTCTTC.

This sequence joins TRBV28 and TRBJ2-6; D unresolved. Germline V gene data show CDR1 as MDHEN and CDR2 as SYDVKM. V shed 6 bases and J shed 0 bases, with 9 bases lying between them. The CDR3 contains 15 residues. The CDR3 DNA sequence: TGTGCCAGCAGCGGACCCTACTCTGGGGCCAACGTCCTGACTTTC. Amino acids: CASSGPYSGANVLTF. The whole variable domain, filled in from reference TRBV28 and TRBJ2-6, reads DVKVTQSSRYLVKRTGEKVFLECVQDMDHENMFWYRQDPGLGLRLIYFSYDVKMKEKGDIPEGYSVSREKKERFSLILESASTNQTSMYLCASSGPYSGANVLTFGAGSRLTVL.

This clone was observed a single time. The chain uses TRBV5-1 and TRBJ2-7; TRBD1 matches at 7 bases. The V gene end was trimmed by 1 base and the J gene end by 6 bases; junction bases not matched to a gene: 7. CDR1 is SGHRS, CDR2 YFSETQ, per germline. The CDR3 loop spans 14 amino acids. In nucleotides, the CDR3 is TGCGCCAGCAGCTTGACCCGGGACAGAAGCGAGCAGTACTTC. Protein sequence: CASSLTRDRSEQYF.

Here the CDR3 reads CASIPSVGPVNTEAFF. The DNA of the CDR3 is TGTGCCAGCATTCCCTCAGTTGGGCCCGTGAACACTGAAGCTTTCTTT. This chain uses TRBV27 with TRBJ1-1; D unresolved. Deletions cut 7 bases from V and 0 bases from J, with 18 bases between. From germline, CDR1 is MNHEY and CDR2 SMNVEV (reference sequence). The CDR3 length is 16 residues.

This clone was counted a single time. J is TRBJ2-5 and V is TRBV5-4; the D gene is possibly TRBD1 (5 bases). V lost 0 bases and J lost 5, with 8 bases in between. The CDR3 has 13 amino acids. Germline values: CDR1 SGHNT, CDR2 YYREEE (reference sequence). The CDR3 here is CASSLAGYETQYF. In DNA, the CDR3 is TGTGCCAGCAGCTTGGCAGGGTACGAGACCCAGTACTTC.

This chain's CDR3 is CASSYGIRYNEQFF. CDR3 in DNA: TGTGCCAGCAGTTACGGGATCCGTTACAATGAGCAGTTCTTC. The rearrangement links TRBV6-2 or TRBV6-3 to TRBJ2-1; D call uncertain. This CDR3 region has 14 residues. Trimming pared 2 bases from V and 4 bases from J, leaving 9 bases between. The germline V gene encodes CDR1 MNHEY and CDR2 SVGEGT.

The chain recombines TRBV12-3 or TRBV12-4 with TRBJ2-3; D gene ambiguous. The CDR3 sequence is 12 residues long. With 7 bases removed from V and 4 bases from J, the gap between germline ends came to 9 bases. The CDR3 sequence: CASTPSSDTQYF. As DNA, the CDR3 is TGTGCCAGCACCCCATCTTCAGATACGCAGTATTTT.

This clone was counted a single time. The chain combines TRBV12-3 or TRBV12-4 with TRBJ1-1, with TRBD1 as a possible D gene (5 bases). The CDR3 spans 13 residues. V was trimmed by 5 bases and J by 4 bases, leaving 11 bases between them. The DNA of the CDR3 is TGTGCCAGCAGTCGCAGGGAGGGCACTGAAGCTTTCTTT. Translating gives CASSRREGTEAFF.

The rearrangement links TRBV5-1 to TRBJ2-1, with 11 nucleotides matching TRBD2. Germline assignment: CDR1 SGHRS and CDR2 YFSETQ. This CDR3 contains 15 residues. V was clipped by 4 bases and J by 8 bases; unmatched bases: 8. In DNA, the CDR3 is TGCGCCAGCAGCACCTCTAGCGGGAGGTTCTATGAGCAGTTCTTC. Translation: CASSTSSGRFYEQFF.

This chain uses TRBV2 with TRBJ1-1; D is perhaps TRBD1 (6 bases). CDR3 length equals 13 residues. Per germline, CDR1 SNHLY and CDR2 FYNNEI. V lost 9 bases and J lost 2, with 13 bases in between. The CDR3 spells CASSGQYNTEAFF. CDR3 DNA sequence: TGTGCCAGTAGCGGACAGTATAACACTGAAGCTTTCTTT.

The V call is TRBV28, the J call TRBJ2-7; 7 positions agree with TRBD2. The V gene's germline CDR1 is MDHEN and CDR2 SYDVKM. This CDR3 has 13 amino acids. V was pared by 6 bases and J by 2 bases, with 4 bases of the junction left unmatched. CDR3 in amino acids: CASRGGDPYEQYF. The CDR3 DNA reads as TGTGCCAGCAGGGGGGGGGACCCCTACGAGCAGTACTTC.

The chain combines TRBV21-1 with TRBJ1-3; the tabulated D call, TRBD1, remains unverified against the DNA. TRBV21-1 is noted as a pseudogene. This CDR3 comprises 16 residues. CDR3 coding DNA: TGTGCCAGCAACCTCGCCGGGACAGGCGCTGGAAACACCATATATTTT. Translating gives CASNLAGTGAGNTIYF.

This sequence joins TRBV7-8 and TRBJ1-6; no reliable D call. V was clipped by 3 bases and J by 4 bases, with 13 bases between them. Per germline, CDR1 SGHVS and CDR2 FQNEAQ. The CDR3 runs to 16 residues. The CDR3 loop is CASSLGRNRYNSPLHF. CDR3 nucleotide sequence: TGTGCCAGCAGCTTGGGTCGTAACCGTTATAATTCACCCCTCCACTTT.

The CDR3 spells CASSVRGNYGYTF. The CDR3 nucleotides are TGTGCCAGCAGTGTCAGGGGGAACTATGGCTACACCTTC. The chain carries TRBV28 and TRBJ1-2, with TRBD1 identical over 7 bases. The V gene's germline CDR1 is MDHEN and CDR2 SYDVKM. This CDR3 is 13 amino acids long. V trimming: 5 bases; J trimming: 2 bases; junction bases outside the gene matches: 2.

The sample holds one count of this clone. The chain employs TRBV28 and TRBJ1-6, with D tentatively TRBD1 (6 bases). Germline-derived CDR1 and CDR2 are MDHEN and SYDVKM. CDR3 length: 13 amino acids. The V end was cut by 6 bases, the J end by 9 bases, with 12 bases between. CDR3 loop: CASRTGLGSPLHF. As DNA, the CDR3 is TGTGCCAGCAGGACAGGCTTGGGTTCACCCCTCCACTTT.

V and J are TRBV19 and TRBJ1-1, with a weak D call TRBD1 (6 bases). Between the trimmed V and J ends, which lost 4 bases and 3 bases, there was a span of 15 bases. Looked up from germline, CDR1 is LNHDA and CDR2 is SQIVND (reference sequence). The CDR3 runs to 15 residues. The CDR3: CASSTLAGADTEAFF. Written as DNA, the CDR3 is TGTGCCAGTAGTACCCTCGCGGGGGCAGACACTGAAGCTTTCTTT. Supplemented by reference TRBV19 and TRBJ1-1, the full variable domain reads DGGITQSPKYLFRKEGQNVTLSCEQNLNHDAMYWYRQDPGQGLRLIYYSQIVNDFQKGDIAEGYSVSREKKESFPLTVTSAQKNPTAFYLCASSTLAGADTEAFFGQGTRLTVV.

This clone came up once. The CDR3 reads CASSQSWVPTYGYTF. DNA for the CDR3: TGTGCCAGCAGCCAATCGTGGGTTCCCACCTATGGCTACACCTTC. The chain carries TRBV3-1 (or the pseudogene TRBV3-2) and TRBJ1-2; D not certain. The CDR3 is made up of 15 amino acids. V dropped 2 bases and J dropped 4 bases, with 14 bases sitting between them. Germline-derived CDR1 and CDR2 are LGHDT and YNNKEL (reference sequence).

The gene calls are TRBV9 and TRBJ2-3; unclear D gene. This CDR3 contains 15 residues. The germline V and J ends were trimmed by 7 bases and 0 bases, with 15 bases remaining between them. Germline V gene lookup returns CDR1 SGDLS and CDR2 YYNGEE. The CDR3 protein is CASRRGASSTDTQYF. CDR3 DNA: TGTGCCAGCCGCAGAGGAGCATCTAGCACAGATACGCAGTATTTT.

For this clone: The germline gene is not matched at one end of the junction; a read error may be the cause. The CDR3 DNA follows: TGTGCCAACAGTCGCAATACCGGGACAGGGGGGATGAACACTGAAGCTTTCTTT. Protein product: CANSRNTGTGGMNTEAFF. V gene TRBV6-6 combines with J gene TRBJ1-1; 11 bases match TRBD1. CDR3 length equals 18 residues. CDR1 is MNHNY and CDR2 is SVGAGI in the germline V gene (reference sequence).

V gene TRBV4-1 combines with J gene TRBJ1-5; no reliable D call. Germline-derived CDR1 and CDR2 are MGHRA and YSYEKL. The CDR3 sequence is 15 residues long. V lost 2 bases to trimming and J lost 5 bases, with 13 bases between them. The CDR3 DNA is TGCGCCAGCAGCCAAAATCCAGGTAGTGATCAGCCCCAGCATTTT. Amino acids: CASSQNPGSDQPQHF.

The chain joins TRBV19 to TRBJ2-7, with a weak D call TRBD2 (6 bases). The germline gives CDR1 LNHDA, CDR2 SQIVND (reference sequence). There are 13 residues in the CDR3. V was clipped by 6 bases and J by 0 bases, with 9 bases between them. CDR3 in DNA: TGTGCCAGTAGCACCGGGGGCTCCTACGAGCAGTACTTC. This encodes CASSTGGSYEQYF.

This clone was seen once. The chain carries TRBV28 and TRBJ1-3; D remains unclear. The V end was cut by 8 bases, the J end by 4 bases, with 12 bases between. Germline loops: CDR1 MDHEN, CDR2 SYDVKM. The CDR3 length is 13 residues. This CDR3 reads CASRTDSGNTIYF. The CDR3 coding sequence is TGTGCCAGCCGGACCGACTCGGGAAACACCATATATTTT.

This chain uses TRBV2 with TRBJ1-5; D ambiguous. The germline V and J ends were trimmed by 3 bases and 7 bases, with 13 bases remaining between them. Per germline, CDR1 SNHLY and CDR2 FYNNEI. The CDR3 totals 14 residues. The CDR3 DNA reads TGTGCCAGCAGTGATTTATCGCGTAAGCAGCCCCAGCATTTT. Amino acid sequence: CASSDLSRKQPQHF.